This entry lists 5 T cell receptor beta chains sequenced from one sample in a study of CD8+CD57+ T cells in acquired aplastic anemia. CDR3 and TCR beta VDJ profiling relied on a genomic DNA template. TCRdb re-called the reads with MiXCR, one entry per CDR3 protein. The data contain 130,000 or so distinct CDR3 sequences, over 30% of them singletons. For sequencing, patients were chosen who had shown expansion of CD8+CD57+ cells by flow cytometry. Sequencing used sorted CD4+, CD8+, or CD8+CD57+ T cells (not recorded which) from PBMCs. Receptors were obtained from a human donor with aplastic anemia.

Note on this clonotype: A much larger clone differs from this one at a single base, so this may be a read error. V usage is TRBV5-6 and J usage is TRBJ1-2; 7 nucleotides align to TRBD1. The germline CDR1 and CDR2 sequences are SGHDT and YYEEEE. The CDR3 totals 16 residues. The CDR3 nucleotides read TGTCCCAGCAGCTTGGGTTTTAGGGGGCAGACGGGAGGCTACACCTTC. The encoded protein is CPSSLGFRGQTGGYTF.

This clonotype was seen many times. J is TRBJ2-3 and V is TRBV7-9, with D perhaps matching TRBD2 (7 bases). Trimming pared 5 bases from V and 5 bases from J, leaving 14 bases between. Per germline, CDR1 SEHNR and CDR2 FQNEAQ (reference sequence). The length of the CDR3 is 14 residues. CDR3 DNA sequence: TGTGCCAGCAGCCCCTGGGGGGGCGGAGATACGCAGTATTTT. Translating it yields CASSPWGGGDTQYF.

J is TRBJ1-1 and V is TRBV7-9, with TRBD1 as a possible D gene (5 bases). V lost 5 bases, J lost 1 base, and 17 bases lay in between. There are 16 residues in the CDR3. Germline V gives CDR1 SEHNR, CDR2 FQNEAQ (reference sequence). The DNA for the CDR3 is TGTGCCAGCAGCCCACGGATTGACAGAAGGAACACTGAAGCTTTCTTT. It is translated as CASSPRIDRRNTEAFF.

As for this clonotype: A much larger clonotype is one base distant, so this may be a read error. The rearrangement joins TRBV5-1 to TRBJ2-1; D may be TRBD1 or TRBD2 (5 bases each). This CDR3 contains 16 residues. The germline V gene encodes CDR1 SGHRS and CDR2 YFSETQ. CDR3 amino acids: CASSHGTSMVIHEQSF. The CDR3 DNA reads as TGCGCCAGCAGCCATGGGACCTCGATGGTTATCCATGAGCAGTCCTTC.

V and J are TRBV7-2 and TRBJ2-1, with D perhaps being TRBD1 or TRBD2 (5 bases each). The germline V and J ends were trimmed by 0 bases and 5 bases, with 11 bases remaining between them. Germline assignment: CDR1 SGHTA and CDR2 FQGNSA. CDR3 length: 15 amino acids. CDR3 in amino acids: CASSLAAGTNNEQFF. In DNA form, the CDR3 reads TGTGCCAGCAGCTTAGCGGCAGGGACCAACAATGAGCAGTTCTTC.